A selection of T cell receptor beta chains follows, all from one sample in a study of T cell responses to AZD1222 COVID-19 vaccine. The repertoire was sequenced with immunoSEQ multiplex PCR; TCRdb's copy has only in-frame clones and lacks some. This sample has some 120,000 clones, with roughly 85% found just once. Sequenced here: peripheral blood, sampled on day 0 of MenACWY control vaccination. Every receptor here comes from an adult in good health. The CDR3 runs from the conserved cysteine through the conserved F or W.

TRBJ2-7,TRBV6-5,CASSKREGPYEQYF
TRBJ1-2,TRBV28,CASSPPPFSGYGYTF
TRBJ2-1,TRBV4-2,CASSSRGGRRTPSSYNEQFF
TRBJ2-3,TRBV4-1,CASSPGTSGSLLDTQYF
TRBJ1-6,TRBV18,CASSLQGSSYNSPLHF
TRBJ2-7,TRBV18,CASSRTGGDLDEQYF
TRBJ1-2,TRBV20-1,CSASRDRVGHTF
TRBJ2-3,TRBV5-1,CASSSSWGNTDTQYF
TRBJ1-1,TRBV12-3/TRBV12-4,CASRQQNTEAFF
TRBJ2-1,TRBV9,CASSAFKGEILYNEQFF
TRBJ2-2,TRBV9,CASSVGSLVGELFF
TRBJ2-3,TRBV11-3,CASSKNSGSTDTQYF
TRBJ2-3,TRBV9,CASSEGLLSTDTQYF
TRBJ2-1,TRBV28,CASSKDRGQLDNEQFF
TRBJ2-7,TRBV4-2,CASSQTDGATYGQYF
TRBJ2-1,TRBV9,CASSFQTSGNEQFF
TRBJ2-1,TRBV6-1,CASSESWGGQFF
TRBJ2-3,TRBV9,CASSAGGTGVYDTQYF
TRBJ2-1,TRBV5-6,CASSHRAEPYNEQFF
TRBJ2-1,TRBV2,CASSGGGRGVFF
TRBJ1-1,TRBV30,CAWNRGGFTEAFF
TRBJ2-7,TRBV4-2,CASSQEGTGAYEQYF
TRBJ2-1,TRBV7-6,CASEAGGPLRNEQFF
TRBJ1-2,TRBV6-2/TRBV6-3,CASSSGKDNYGYTF
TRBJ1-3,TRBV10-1,CASSVRDNTGNTIYF
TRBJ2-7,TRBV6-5,CASAAGHEQYF
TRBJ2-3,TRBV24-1,CATGIAQVHTQYF
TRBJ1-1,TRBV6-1,CASSDLRGPNTEAFF
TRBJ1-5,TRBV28,CASLPRGHQPQHF
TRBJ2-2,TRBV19,CASSTPRGEHGGELFF
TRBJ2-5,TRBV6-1,CASSETHFRSTQYF
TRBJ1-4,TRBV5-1,CASSLTPAGEKLFF
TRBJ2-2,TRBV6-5,CALWREGGGELFF